The 10 T cell receptor beta chains below all came from one sample that was sequenced in a study of T cell responses to AZD1222 COVID-19 vaccine. This table comes from immunoSEQ multiplex PCR, and its TCRdb copy is limited to in-frame clones, with some not included. In the table there are 130,000 or so clones, about 90% of which are singletons. Sequenced here: peripheral blood, sampled 28 days after the second AZD1222 dose. Receptors were obtained from an adult who received the AZD1222 COVID-19 vaccine.

This rearrangement joins TRBV9 to TRBJ1-2; tentatively, D is TRBD1 (6 bases). Trimming removed 6 bases from V and 8 bases from J, with 14 bases in between. The germline V gene encodes CDR1 SGDLS and CDR2 YYNGEE. This CDR3 is 12 amino acids long. The CDR3, as DNA: TGTGCCAGCAACAGGGAGTTTAACGGCTACACCTTC. This translates into CASNREFNGYTF.

This sequence joins TRBV4-1 and TRBJ2-3; no reliable D call. The CDR3 spans 16 residues. V lost 4 bases, J lost 4 bases, and 18 bases lay in between. CDR1 is MGHRA and CDR2 is YSYEKL in the germline V gene. For the CDR3, the DNA is TGCGCCAGCAGCCTGATCACGAAACCCCTGCCAGATACGCAGTATTTT. Protein: CASSLITKPLPDTQYF.

The chain joins TRBV2 to TRBJ2-7, with D perhaps assigned TRBD1 or TRBD2 (5 bases each). V was trimmed by 6 bases and J by 3 bases, leaving 18 bases between them. The CDR3 loop spans 15 amino acids. Germline V gene lookup returns CDR1 SNHLY and CDR2 FYNNEI. CDR3 sequence: CASSPIPGPGYEQYF. DNA for the CDR3: TGTGCCAGCAGCCCAATTCCGGGGCCCGGCTACGAGCAGTACTTC.

V gene TRBV4-1 combines with J gene TRBJ2-7; the D call may be TRBD1 or TRBD2 (6 bases each). CDR3 length equals 15 residues. The V end was cut by 3 bases, the J end by 7 bases, with 19 bases between. Per germline, CDR1 MGHRA and CDR2 YSYEKL. DNA of the CDR3: TGCGCCAGCAGCCAGCAAAGAGGGGGGCCTTGGGAGCAGTACTTC. Encoded protein: CASSQQRGGPWEQYF.

A word on this clone: This sample also contains other DNA sequences that code for the same CDR3. The rearrangement uses TRBV2 and TRBJ1-1; no firm D call. Germline CDR1 and CDR2: SNHLY and FYNNEI. V was clipped by 4 bases and J by 3 bases, with 9 bases between them. The CDR3 runs to 13 residues. CDR3 sequence (DNA): TGTGCCAGCAGTGTAAAGGGAGACACTGAAGCTTTCTTT. Translated, it gives CASSVKGDTEAFF.

The chain links TRBV6-5 to TRBJ1-2; possible D gene TRBD1, 5 bases. Trimming stripped 4 bases from V and 4 bases from J, with 10 bases between. Germline loops: CDR1 MNHEY, CDR2 SVGAGI. The CDR3 covers 13 residues. The CDR3 region has the DNA TGTGCCAGCAGTTCCCGGGACCGCTATGGCTACACCTTC. Amino acid sequence: CASSSRDRYGYTF.

A few counts support this clone. J is TRBJ2-2 and V is TRBV4-2; D gene unclear. Germline assignment: CDR1 LGHNA and CDR2 YNFKEQ. The V gene lost 3 bases and the J gene lost 5 bases, with 7 bases spanning the gap. CDR3 size: 13 residues. CDR3 DNA sequence: TGTGCCAGCAGCCATCTAGGGACCGGGGAGCTGTTTTTT. It translates to CASSHLGTGELFF.

CDR3 amino acids: CASSYYSDSNQPQHF. CDR3 coding DNA: TGTGCCAGCAGTTACTACAGTGATAGCAATCAGCCCCAGCATTTT. The chain combines TRBV6-6 with TRBJ1-5; D unresolved. Germline V gene data show CDR1 as MNHNY and CDR2 as SVGAGI (reference sequence). V shed 1 base and J shed 0 bases, with 7 bases lying between them. This CDR3 has 15 residues.

In DNA, the CDR3 is TGTGCCAGCAGTTACCGGGCGAACACTGAAGCTTTCTTT. Protein: CASSYRANTEAFF. The chain joins TRBV6-6 to TRBJ1-1; D is unclear. The V end was cut by 2 bases, the J end by 1 base, with 5 bases between. CDR1 is MNHNY, CDR2 SVGAGI, per germline (reference sequence). This CDR3 is built from 13 residues.

The chain combines TRBV7-9 with TRBJ1-2; TRBD1 matches at 9 bases. V dropped 5 bases and J dropped 7; count of bases not matched to a gene: 8. The length of the CDR3 is 14 residues. The germline CDR1 and CDR2 sequences are SEHNR and FQNEAQ (reference sequence). CDR3: CASSHGQGFPGYTF. The CDR3, as DNA: TGTGCCAGCAGCCACGGACAGGGGTTTCCTGGCTACACCTTC.